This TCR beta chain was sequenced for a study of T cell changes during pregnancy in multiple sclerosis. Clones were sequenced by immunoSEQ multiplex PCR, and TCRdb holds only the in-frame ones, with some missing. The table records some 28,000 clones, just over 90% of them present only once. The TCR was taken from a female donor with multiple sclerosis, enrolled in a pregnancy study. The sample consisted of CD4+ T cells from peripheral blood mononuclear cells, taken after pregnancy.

The CDR3 region has the DNA TGTGCCAGCAGAAGGGGGGGCCCCTCCTACAATGAGCAGTTCTTC. Translated: CASRRGGPSYNEQFF. This chain connects TRBV27 to TRBJ2-1, with D possibly TRBD2 on 7 matching bases. V lost 6 bases and J lost 0, with 12 bases in between. Germline CDR1 and CDR2: MNHEY and SMNVEV (reference sequence). This CDR3 spans 15 amino acids.